Listed below are T cell receptor beta chains from one sample, sequenced in a study of human T cells and chemical hapten exposure. TCRdb called the RACE reads again in MiXCR, with one record for every CDR3 protein. The table lists around 260,000 distinct CDR3 sequences, approximately 8.6% of them singletons. The material sequenced was whole blood, taken in connection with sensitization to the hapten diphenylcyclopropenone (DPC). These receptors were taken from a woman aged 40 to 50 with alopecia areata. Some clones in this sample may be carry-over from other donors' samples. CDR3s include the opening cysteine and the closing phenylalanine or tryptophan. A D gene is named only where the DNA matches it firmly. Part of the rows lack a size; the others show once, few, many or a class for expanded clones.

NA	TRBJ1-1	NA	TRBV3-1	CASSQVSRIMNTEAFF	TGTGCCAGCAGCCAAGTCTCCAGAATCATGAACACTGAAGCTTTCTTT
few	TRBJ2-2	NA	TRBV28	CASTREFNTGELFF	TGTGCCAGCACCCGGGAGTTCAACACCGGGGAGCTGTTTTTT
NA	TRBJ2-2	NA	TRBV3-1	CASSSGVGTGELFF	TGTGCCAGCAGCTCGGGAGTGGGGACCGGGGAGCTGTTTTTT
many	TRBJ2-1	TRBD2	TRBV20-1	CSAAPRAGGHYNEQFF	TGCAGTGCTGCCCCGCGAGCGGGAGGGCACTACAATGAGCAGTTCTTC
few	TRBJ2-1	TRBD2	TRBV4-2	CASSQGRAGSDEQFF	TGTGCCAGCAGCCAAGGTCGAGCGGGATCTGATGAGCAGTTCTTC
few	TRBJ2-1	NA	TRBV9	CASSAEGAYNEQFF	TGTGCCAGCAGTGCCGAGGGGGCCTACAATGAGCAGTTCTTC
NA	TRBJ1-1	TRBD1	TRBV29-1	CSVNSGGGTEAFF	TGCAGCGTTAACTCAGGGGGTGGCACTGAAGCTTTCTTT
many	TRBJ1-2	NA	TRBV7-9	CASSLDLDNYGYTF	TGTGCCAGCAGCTTAGATCTGGATAACTATGGCTACACCTTC
few	TRBJ2-3	NA	TRBV28	CASSSNRASTDTQYF	TGTGCCAGCAGTTCTAACAGGGCAAGCACAGATACGCAGTATTTT
many	TRBJ2-3	TRBD2	TRBV5-1	CASSSGGPEDTQYF	TGCGCCAGCAGCTCGGGAGGGCCGGAGGATACGCAGTATTTT
many	TRBJ2-1	NA	TRBV6-5	CASSTSWRELSYNEQFF	TGTGCCAGCAGTACCTCTTGGAGGGAGCTTTCCTACAATGAGCAGTTCTTC
few	TRBJ1-2	TRBD1	TRBV12-3/TRBV12-4	CASSLPGQGAGYTF	TGTGCCAGCAGTCTCCCGGGACAGGGGGCTGGCTACACCTTC
many	TRBJ1-2	NA	TRBV6-1	CASFPGARNYGYTF	TGTGCCAGCTTCCCGGGGGCGCGAAACTATGGCTACACCTTC
NA	TRBJ2-7	NA	TRBV2	CASSVQGQFYEQYF	TGTGCCAGCAGTGTTCAGGGGCAGTTCTACGAGCAGTACTTC
few	TRBJ2-3	NA	TRBV5-1	CASSLMGIGTDTQYF	TGCGCCAGCAGTTTGATGGGAATCGGCACAGATACGCAGTATTTT
NA	TRBJ2-3	NA	TRBV24-1	CATSDFRGRFTDTQYF	TGTGCCACCAGTGATTTCCGGGGGCGATTCACAGATACGCAGTATTTT
few	TRBJ2-7	TRBD1	TRBV4-2	CASSQDRDRKYF	TGTGCCAGCAGCCAAGATCGGGACAGAAAGTACTTC
few	TRBJ1-1	NA	TRBV2	CASSEGQLNTEAFF	TGTGCCAGCAGTGAGGGGCAGCTGAACACTGAAGCTTTCTTT
few	TRBJ2-1	TRBD2	TRBV19	CASSTRLAEHNEQFF	TGTGCCAGTAGTACCCGACTAGCGGAACACAATGAGCAGTTCTTC
few	TRBJ2-1	TRBD2	TRBV10-2	CASDRGGGVNEQFF	TGCGCCAGCGATAGGGGCGGGGGAGTTAATGAGCAGTTCTTC
few	TRBJ2-1	TRBD2	TRBV6-2/TRBV6-3	CASSDLAGSPYNEQFF	TGTGCCAGCAGCGACCTAGCGGGATCCCCCTACAATGAGCAGTTCTTC
many	TRBJ1-5	NA	TRBV29-1	CSVGTGLNQPQHF	TGCAGCGTGGGAACGGGTCTCAATCAGCCCCAGCATTTT
few	TRBJ2-2	TRBD2	TRBV28	CASSRSGSRPGELFF	TGTGCCAGCAGCCGTAGCGGGAGTAGGCCCGGGGAGCTGTTTTTT
NA	TRBJ2-2	NA	TRBV12-3/TRBV12-4	CASTPGLMNTGELFF	TGTGCCAGCACCCCGGGACTTATGAACACCGGGGAGCTGTTTTTT
many	TRBJ2-2	TRBD1	TRBV6-5	CASRGTGVPGELFF	TGTGCCAGTCGAGGGACAGGGGTCCCCGGGGAGCTGTTTTTT
few	TRBJ1-3	TRBD1	TRBV7-9	CASSLAQGAFLFGNTIYF	TGTGCCAGCAGCTTAGCTCAGGGGGCTTTTCTATTTGGAAACACCATATATTTT